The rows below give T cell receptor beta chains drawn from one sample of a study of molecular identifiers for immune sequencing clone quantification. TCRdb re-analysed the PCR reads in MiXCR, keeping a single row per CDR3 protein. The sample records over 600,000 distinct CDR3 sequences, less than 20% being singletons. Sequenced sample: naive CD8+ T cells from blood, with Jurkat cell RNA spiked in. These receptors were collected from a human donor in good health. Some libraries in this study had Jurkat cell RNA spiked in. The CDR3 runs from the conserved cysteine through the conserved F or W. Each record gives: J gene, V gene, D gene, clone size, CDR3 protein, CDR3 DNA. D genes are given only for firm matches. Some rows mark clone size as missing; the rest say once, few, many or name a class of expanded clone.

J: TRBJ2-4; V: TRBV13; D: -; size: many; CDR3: CASSSEFGGAKNIQYF; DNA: TGTGCCAGCAGCTCCGAGTTTGGTGGAGCCAAAAACATTCAGTACTTC
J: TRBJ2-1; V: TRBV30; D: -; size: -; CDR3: CACLRTGVNEQFF; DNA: TGTGCCTGCCTACGGACTGGCGTTAATGAGCAGTTCTTC
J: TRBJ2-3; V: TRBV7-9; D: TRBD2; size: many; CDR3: CASSLELAGAHTDTQYF; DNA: TGTGCCAGCAGCTTAGAACTAGCGGGGGCCCACACAGATACGCAGTATTTT
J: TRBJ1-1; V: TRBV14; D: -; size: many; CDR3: CASSQSQGDTEAFF; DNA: TGTGCCAGCAGTCAATCGCAAGGGGACACTGAAGCTTTCTTT
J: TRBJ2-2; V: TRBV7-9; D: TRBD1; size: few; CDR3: CASSASDRGYTGELFF; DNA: TGTGCCAGCAGCGCGTCGGACAGGGGATACACCGGGGAGCTGTTTTTT
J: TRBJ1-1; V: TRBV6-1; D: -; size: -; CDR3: CASRESSMNTEAFF; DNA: TGTGCCAGCAGAGAGAGCAGCATGAACACTGAAGCTTTCTTT
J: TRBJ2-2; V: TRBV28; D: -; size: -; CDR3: CASSQITEELFF; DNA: TGTGCCAGCAGTCAGATTACCGAGGAGCTGTTTTTT
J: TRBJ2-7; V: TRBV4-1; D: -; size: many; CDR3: CASSLHGREQYF; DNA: TGCGCCAGCAGCCTACACGGCCGCGAGCAGTACTTC
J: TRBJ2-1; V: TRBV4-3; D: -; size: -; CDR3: CASSQDLADEQFF; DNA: TGCGCCAGCAGCCAAGATTTGGCGGATGAGCAGTTCTTC
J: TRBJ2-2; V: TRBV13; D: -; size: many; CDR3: CASSPDTASPGELFF; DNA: TGTGCCAGCAGCCCTGATACAGCTAGCCCCGGGGAGCTGTTTTTT
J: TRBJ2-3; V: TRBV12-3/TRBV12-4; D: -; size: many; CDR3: CASSFERGQGPDTQYF; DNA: TGTGCCAGCAGTTTTGAAAGGGGTCAGGGGCCAGATACGCAGTATTTT
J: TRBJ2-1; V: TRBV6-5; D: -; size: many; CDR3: CASSGVSYNEQFF; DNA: TGTGCCAGCTCGGGAGTTTCCTACAATGAGCAGTTCTTC
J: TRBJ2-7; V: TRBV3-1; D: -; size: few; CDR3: CASSHLDSPYEQYF; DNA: TGTGCCAGCAGCCATCTAGACAGCCCCTACGAGCAGTACTTC
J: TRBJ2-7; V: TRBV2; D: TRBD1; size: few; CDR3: CASSDWGTGPYEQYF; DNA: TGTGCCAGCAGTGATTGGGGGACAGGACCCTACGAGCAGTACTTC
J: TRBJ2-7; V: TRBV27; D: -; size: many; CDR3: CASGLQGHEQYF; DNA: TGTGCCAGCGGCCTTCAGGGCCACGAGCAGTACTTC
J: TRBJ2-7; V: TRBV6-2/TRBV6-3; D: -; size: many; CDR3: CASSYAQGGYEQYF; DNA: TGTGCCAGCAGTTACGCACAGGGCGGGTACGAGCAGTACTTC
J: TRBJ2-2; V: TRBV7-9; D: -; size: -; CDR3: CASSFGELFF; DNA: TGTGCCAGCAGCTTCGGGGAGCTGTTTTTT
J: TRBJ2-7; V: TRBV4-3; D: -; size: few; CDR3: CASSQDRRGYEQYF; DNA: TGCGCCAGCAGCCAAGATCGTAGGGGATACGAGCAGTACTTC
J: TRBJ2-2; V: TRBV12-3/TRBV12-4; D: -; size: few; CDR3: CASRPQTGELFF; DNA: TGTGCCAGCAGACCTCAGACCGGGGAGCTGTTTTTT
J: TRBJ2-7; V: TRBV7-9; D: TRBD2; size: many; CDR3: CASSAGTSFHEQYF; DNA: TGTGCCAGCAGCGCCGGGACTAGCTTCCACGAGCAGTACTTC
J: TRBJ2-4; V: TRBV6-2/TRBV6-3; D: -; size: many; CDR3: CASSNSPQLTGSKNIQYF; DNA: TGTGCCAGCAGTAACTCCCCACAGTTGACGGGGAGCAAAAACATTCAGTACTTC
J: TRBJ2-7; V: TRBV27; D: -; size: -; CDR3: CASSSGAGVYEQYF; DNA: TGTGCCAGCAGTTCGGGGGCAGGGGTCTACGAGCAGTACTTC
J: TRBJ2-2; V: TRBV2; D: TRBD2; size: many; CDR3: CASLAGLTGELFF; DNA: TGTGCCAGCTTAGCGGGACTCACCGGGGAGCTGTTTTTT
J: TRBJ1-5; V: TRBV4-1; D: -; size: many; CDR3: CASSPGQRGQPQHF; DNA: TGCGCCAGCAGCCCGGGGCAGCGGGGTCAGCCCCAGCATTTT
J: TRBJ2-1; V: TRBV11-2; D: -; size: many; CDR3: CASSPSRLASSYNEQFF; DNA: TGTGCCAGCAGCCCAAGTAGGCTAGCGAGCTCCTACAATGAGCAGTTCTTC
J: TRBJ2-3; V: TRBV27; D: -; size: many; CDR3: CASSLVPGATDTQYF; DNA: TGTGCCAGCAGTTTGGTCCCGGGAGCCACAGATACGCAGTATTTT
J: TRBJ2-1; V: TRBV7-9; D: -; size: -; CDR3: CASSPDYISYNEQFF; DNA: TGTGCCAGCAGCCCGGACTACATCTCCTACAATGAGCAGTTCTTC
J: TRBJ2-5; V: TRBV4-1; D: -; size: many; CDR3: CASSQDRGTSEETQYF; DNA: TGCGCCAGCAGCCAAGATCGAGGGACTTCTGAAGAGACCCAGTACTTC
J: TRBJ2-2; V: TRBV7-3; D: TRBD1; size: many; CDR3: CASSLRGTGSPNTGELFF; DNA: TGTGCCAGCAGCTTAAGGGGGACAGGGTCTCCGAACACCGGGGAGCTGTTTTTT
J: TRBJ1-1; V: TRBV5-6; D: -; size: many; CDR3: CASSFWVSLNTEAFF; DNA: TGTGCCAGCAGCTTCTGGGTCAGCTTGAACACTGAAGCTTTCTTT
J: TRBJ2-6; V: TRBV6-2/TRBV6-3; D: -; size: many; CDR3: CASKKGRSGANVLTF; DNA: TGTGCCAGCAAAAAGGGCCGCTCTGGGGCCAACGTCCTGACTTTC
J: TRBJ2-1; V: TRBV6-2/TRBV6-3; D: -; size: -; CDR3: CASSYPVMIGTESYNEQFF; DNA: TGTGCCAGCAGTTACCCCGTCATGATCGGGACGGAGTCCTACAATGAGCAGTTCTTC
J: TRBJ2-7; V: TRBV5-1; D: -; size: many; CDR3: CASSLDSRIHEQYF; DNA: TGCGCCAGCAGCTTGGACAGTAGAATACACGAGCAGTACTTC
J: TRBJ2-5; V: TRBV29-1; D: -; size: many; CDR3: CSVEWSVSEETQYF; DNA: TGCAGCGTTGAATGGTCTGTGTCTGAGGAGACCCAGTACTTC
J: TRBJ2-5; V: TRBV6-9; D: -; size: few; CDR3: CATRGPFRWETQYF; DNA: TGTGCCACACGAGGGCCGTTCCGGTGGGAGACCCAGTACTTC
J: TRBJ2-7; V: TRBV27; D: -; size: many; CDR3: CASSGQSYEQYF; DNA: TGTGCCAGCAGCGGACAGTCCTACGAGCAGTACTTC
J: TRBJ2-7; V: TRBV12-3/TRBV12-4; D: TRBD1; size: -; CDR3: CASSFGTGGGYEQYF; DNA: TGTGCCAGCAGTTTTGGGACAGGGGGCGGTTACGAGCAGTACTTC
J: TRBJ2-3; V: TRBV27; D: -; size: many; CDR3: CASSPTQLVSTDTQYF; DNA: TGTGCCAGCAGCCCGACTCAACTAGTGAGCACAGATACGCAGTATTTT
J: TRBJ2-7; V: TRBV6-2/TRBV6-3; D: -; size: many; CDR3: CASSYFPGDREQYF; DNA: TGTGCCAGCAGTTACTTCCCCGGCGACAGAGAGCAGTACTTC
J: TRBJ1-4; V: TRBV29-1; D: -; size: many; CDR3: CSVVNRDPTNEKLFF; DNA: TGCAGCGTTGTAAACAGGGACCCAACTAATGAAAAACTGTTTTTT
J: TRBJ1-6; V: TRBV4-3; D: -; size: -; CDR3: CASSQDRVYGVYNSPLHF; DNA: TGCGCCAGCAGCCAAGATCGGGTTTACGGTGTTTATAATTCACCCCTCCACTTT
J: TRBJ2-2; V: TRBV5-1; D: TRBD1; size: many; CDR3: CASSLERQGFNTGELFF; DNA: TGCGCCAGCAGCTTGGAAAGACAGGGGTTTAACACCGGGGAGCTGTTTTTT
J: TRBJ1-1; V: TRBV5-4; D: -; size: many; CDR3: CAYRINTEAFF; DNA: TGTGCCTACAGGATCAACACTGAAGCTTTCTTT
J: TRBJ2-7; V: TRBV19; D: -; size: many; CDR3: CASSASTGATYEQYF; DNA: TGTGCCAGTAGTGCCTCGACCGGGGCGACCTACGAGCAGTACTTC
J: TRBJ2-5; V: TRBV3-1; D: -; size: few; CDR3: CASSQDLDQETQYF; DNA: TGTGCCAGCAGCCAAGATTTGGACCAAGAGACCCAGTACTTC
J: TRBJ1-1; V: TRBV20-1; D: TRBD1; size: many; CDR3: CSAREWGRTGPIKGTEAFF; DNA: TGCAGTGCTAGAGAGTGGGGGAGGACAGGGCCAATAAAGGGCACTGAAGCTTTCTTT
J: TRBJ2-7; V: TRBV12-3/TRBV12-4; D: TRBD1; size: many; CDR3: CASSRTGGFSYEQYF; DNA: TGTGCCAGCAGTCGGACAGGGGGTTTCTCCTACGAGCAGTACTTC